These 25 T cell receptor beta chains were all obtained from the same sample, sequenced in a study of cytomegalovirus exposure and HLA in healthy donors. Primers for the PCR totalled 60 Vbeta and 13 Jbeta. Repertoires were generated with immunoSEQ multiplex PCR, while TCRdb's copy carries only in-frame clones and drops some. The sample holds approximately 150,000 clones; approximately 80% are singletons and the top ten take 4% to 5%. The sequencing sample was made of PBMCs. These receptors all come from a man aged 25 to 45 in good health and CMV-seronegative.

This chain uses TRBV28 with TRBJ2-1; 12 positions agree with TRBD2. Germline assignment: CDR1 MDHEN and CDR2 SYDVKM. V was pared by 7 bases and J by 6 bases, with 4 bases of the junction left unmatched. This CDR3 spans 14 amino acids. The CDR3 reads CASTLAGGLNEQFF. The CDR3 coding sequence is TGTGCCAGCACCCTAGCGGGGGGGCTCAATGAGCAGTTCTTC.

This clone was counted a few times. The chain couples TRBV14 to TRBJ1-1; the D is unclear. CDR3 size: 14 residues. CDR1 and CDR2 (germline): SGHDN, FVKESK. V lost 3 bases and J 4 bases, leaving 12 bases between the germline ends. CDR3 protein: CASSQFRERTEAFF. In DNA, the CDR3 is TGTGCCAGCAGCCAGTTCCGGGAGCGCACTGAAGCTTTCTTT.

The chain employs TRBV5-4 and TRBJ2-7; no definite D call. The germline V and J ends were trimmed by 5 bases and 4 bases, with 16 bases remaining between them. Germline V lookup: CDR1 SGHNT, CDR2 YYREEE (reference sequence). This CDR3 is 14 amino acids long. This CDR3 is CASSPTNYPYEQYF. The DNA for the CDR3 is TGTGCCAGCAGTCCGACAAATTACCCATACGAGCAGTACTTC.

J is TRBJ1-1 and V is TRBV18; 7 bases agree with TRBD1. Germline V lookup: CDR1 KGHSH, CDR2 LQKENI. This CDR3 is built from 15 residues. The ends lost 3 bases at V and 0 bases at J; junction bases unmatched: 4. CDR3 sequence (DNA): TGTGCCAGCTCACCTAGGGACAGACTGAACACTGAAGCTTTCTTT. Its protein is CASSPRDRLNTEAFF.

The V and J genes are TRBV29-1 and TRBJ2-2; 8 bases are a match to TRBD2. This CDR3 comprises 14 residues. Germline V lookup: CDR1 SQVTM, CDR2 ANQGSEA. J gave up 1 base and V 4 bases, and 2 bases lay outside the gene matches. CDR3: CSVVAGMNTGELFF. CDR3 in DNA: TGCAGCGTTGTAGCGGGGATGAACACCGGGGAGCTGTTTTTT.

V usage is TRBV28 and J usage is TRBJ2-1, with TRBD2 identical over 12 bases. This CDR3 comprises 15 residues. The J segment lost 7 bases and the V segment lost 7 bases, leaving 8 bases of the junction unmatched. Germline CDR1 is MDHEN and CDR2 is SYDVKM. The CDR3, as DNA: TGTGCCAGCATTACCCCACTAGCGGGAGGAAATGAGCAGTTCTTC. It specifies CASITPLAGGNEQFF. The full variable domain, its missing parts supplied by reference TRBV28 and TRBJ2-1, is DVKVTQSSRYLVKRTGEKVFLECVQDMDHENMFWYRQDPGLGLRLIYFSYDVKMKEKGDIPEGYSVSREKKERFSLILESASTNQTSMYLCASITPLAGGNEQFFGPGTRLTVL.

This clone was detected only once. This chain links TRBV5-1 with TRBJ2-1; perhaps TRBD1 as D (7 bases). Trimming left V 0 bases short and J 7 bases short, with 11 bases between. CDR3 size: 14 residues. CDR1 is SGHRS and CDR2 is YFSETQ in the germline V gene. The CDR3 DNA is TGCGCCAGCAGCTTGGAGGCAGGGGGGAATGAGCAGTTCTTC. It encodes CASSLEAGGNEQFF.

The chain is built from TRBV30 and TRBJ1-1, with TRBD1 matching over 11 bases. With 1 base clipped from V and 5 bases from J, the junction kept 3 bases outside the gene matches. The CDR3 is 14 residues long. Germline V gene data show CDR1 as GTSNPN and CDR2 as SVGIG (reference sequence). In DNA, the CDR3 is TGTGCCTGGAGTGAGGACAGGGGGCTAACTGAAGCTTTCTTT. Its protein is CAWSEDRGLTEAFF.

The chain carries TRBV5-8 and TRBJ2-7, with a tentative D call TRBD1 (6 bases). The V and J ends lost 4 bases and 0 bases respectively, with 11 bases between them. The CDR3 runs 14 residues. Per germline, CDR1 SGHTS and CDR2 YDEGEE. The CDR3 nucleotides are TGTGCCAGCAGCCTACAGGGAAGCTCCTACGAGCAGTACTTC. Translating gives CASSLQGSSYEQYF.

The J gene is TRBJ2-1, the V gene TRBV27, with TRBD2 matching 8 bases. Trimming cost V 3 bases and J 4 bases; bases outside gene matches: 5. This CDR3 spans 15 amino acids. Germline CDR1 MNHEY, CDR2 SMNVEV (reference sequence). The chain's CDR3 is CASSFTSGRYNEQFF. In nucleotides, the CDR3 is TGTGCCAGCAGTTTCACTAGCGGTCGATACAATGAGCAGTTCTTC.

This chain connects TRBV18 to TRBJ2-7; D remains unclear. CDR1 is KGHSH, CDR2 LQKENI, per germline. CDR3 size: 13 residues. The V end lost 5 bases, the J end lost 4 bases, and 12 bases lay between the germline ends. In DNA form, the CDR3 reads TGTGCCAGCTCATCCTCCGTTTTATACGAGCAGTACTTC. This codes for CASSSSVLYEQYF.

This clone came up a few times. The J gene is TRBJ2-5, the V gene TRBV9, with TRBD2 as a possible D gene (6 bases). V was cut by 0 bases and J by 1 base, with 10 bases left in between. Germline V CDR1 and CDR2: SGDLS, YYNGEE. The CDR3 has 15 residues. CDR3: CASSVAPGVQETQYF. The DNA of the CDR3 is TGTGCCAGCAGCGTAGCTCCGGGGGTCCAAGAGACCCAGTACTTC.

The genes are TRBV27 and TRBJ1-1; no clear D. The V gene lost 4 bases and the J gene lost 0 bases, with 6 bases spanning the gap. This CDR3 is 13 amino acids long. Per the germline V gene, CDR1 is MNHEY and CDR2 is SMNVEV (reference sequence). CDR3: CASSSYLNTEAFF. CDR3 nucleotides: TGTGCCAGCAGTTCCTATTTGAACACTGAAGCTTTCTTT.

The CDR3: CASSFPGVSYNEQFF. The CDR3 DNA sequence: TGTGCCAGCAGCTTTCCCGGGGTTTCGTACAATGAGCAGTTCTTC. The chain uses TRBV7-9 and TRBJ2-1; D possibly corresponds to TRBD2 (5 bases). V was shortened by 3 bases and J by 4 bases, with 13 bases between the two germline ends. The CDR3 has 15 amino acids. Germline V CDR1 and CDR2: SEHNR, FQNEAQ (reference sequence). The full variable domain, rest sourced from reference TRBV7-9 and TRBJ2-1, is DTGVSQNPRHKITKRGQNVTFRCDPISEHNRLYWYRQTLGQGPEFLTYFQNEAQLEKSRLLSDRFSAERPKGSFSTLEIQRTEQGDSAMYLCASSFPGVSYNEQFFGPGTRLTVL.

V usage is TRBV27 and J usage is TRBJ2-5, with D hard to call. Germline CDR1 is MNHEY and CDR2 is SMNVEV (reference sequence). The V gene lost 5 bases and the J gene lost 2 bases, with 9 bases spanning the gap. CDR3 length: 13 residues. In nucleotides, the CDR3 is TGTGCCAGCAGTAACCCACTGCAAGAGACCCAGTACTTC. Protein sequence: CASSNPLQETQYF.

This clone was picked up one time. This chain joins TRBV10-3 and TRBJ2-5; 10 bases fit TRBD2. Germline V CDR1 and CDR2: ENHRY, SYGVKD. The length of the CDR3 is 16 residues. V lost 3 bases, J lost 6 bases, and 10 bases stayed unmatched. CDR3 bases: TGTGCCATCAGTGAACGAAGCGGGGGGGCCCGAAAGACCCAGTACTTC. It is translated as CAISERSGGARKTQYF.

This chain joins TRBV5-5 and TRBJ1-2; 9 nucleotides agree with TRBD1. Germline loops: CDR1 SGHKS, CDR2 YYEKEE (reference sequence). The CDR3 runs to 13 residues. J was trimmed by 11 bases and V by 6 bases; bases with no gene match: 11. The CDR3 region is CASTRDRVLRYTF. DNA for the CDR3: TGTGCCAGCACCCGGGACAGGGTCCTAAGATACACCTTC.

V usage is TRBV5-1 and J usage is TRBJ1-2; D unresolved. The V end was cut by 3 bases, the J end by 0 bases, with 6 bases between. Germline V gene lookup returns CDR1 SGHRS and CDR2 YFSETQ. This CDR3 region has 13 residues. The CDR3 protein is CASSYSANYGYTF. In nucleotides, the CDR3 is TGCGCCAGCAGCTACAGTGCTAACTATGGCTACACCTTC.

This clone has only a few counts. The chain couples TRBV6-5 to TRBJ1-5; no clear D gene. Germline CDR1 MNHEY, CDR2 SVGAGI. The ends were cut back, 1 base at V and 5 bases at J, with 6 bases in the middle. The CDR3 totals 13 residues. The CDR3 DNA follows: TGTGCCAGCAGTTACTACAGAGATCAGCCCCAGCATTTT. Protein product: CASSYYRDQPQHF.

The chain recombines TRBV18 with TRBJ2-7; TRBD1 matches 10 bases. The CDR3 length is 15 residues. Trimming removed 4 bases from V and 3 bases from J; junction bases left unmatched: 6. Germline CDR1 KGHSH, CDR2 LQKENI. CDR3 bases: TGTGCCAGCTCACAGGGGACAGGGGATTTCTACGAGCAGTACTTC. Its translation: CASSQGTGDFYEQYF.

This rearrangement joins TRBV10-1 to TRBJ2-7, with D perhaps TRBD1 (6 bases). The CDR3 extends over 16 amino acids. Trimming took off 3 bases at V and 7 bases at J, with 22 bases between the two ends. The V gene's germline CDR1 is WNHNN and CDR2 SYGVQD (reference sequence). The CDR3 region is CASSDSLRDTAREQYF. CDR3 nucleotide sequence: TGCGCCAGCAGTGACTCCCTCCGGGACACGGCGCGGGAGCAGTACTTC.

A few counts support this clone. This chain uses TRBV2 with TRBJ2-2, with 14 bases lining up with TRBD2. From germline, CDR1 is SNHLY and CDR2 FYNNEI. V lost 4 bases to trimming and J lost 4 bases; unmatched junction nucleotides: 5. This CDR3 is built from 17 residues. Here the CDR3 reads CASSVRLAGGRTGELFF. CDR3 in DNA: TGTGCCAGCAGTGTACGACTAGCGGGGGGGCGCACCGGGGAGCTGTTTTTT.

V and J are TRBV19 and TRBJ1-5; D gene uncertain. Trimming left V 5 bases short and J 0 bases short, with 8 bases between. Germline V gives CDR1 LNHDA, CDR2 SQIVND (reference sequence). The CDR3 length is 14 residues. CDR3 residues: CASSGRYSNQPQHF. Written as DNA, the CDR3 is TGTGCCAGTAGTGGGAGATATAGCAATCAGCCCCAGCATTTT.

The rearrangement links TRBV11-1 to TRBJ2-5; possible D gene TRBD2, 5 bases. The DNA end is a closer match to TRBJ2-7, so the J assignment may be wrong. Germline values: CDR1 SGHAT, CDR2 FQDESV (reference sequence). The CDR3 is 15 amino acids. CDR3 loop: CASSSHGRAGYEQYF. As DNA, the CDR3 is TGTGCCAGCAGCTCCCATGGAAGGGCGGGCTACGAGCAGTACTTC.

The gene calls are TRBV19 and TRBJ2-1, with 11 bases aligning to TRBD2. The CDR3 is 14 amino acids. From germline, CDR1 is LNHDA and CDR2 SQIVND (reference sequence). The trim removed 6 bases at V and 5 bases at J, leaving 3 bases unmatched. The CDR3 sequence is CASRELAGDNEQFF. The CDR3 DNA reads TGTGCCAGTAGGGAACTAGCGGGGGACAATGAGCAGTTCTTC.